The 22 T cell receptor beta chains below were found in one sample sequenced in a study of blood T cell repertoires in COVID-19. The data were produced by immunoSEQ multiplex PCR, yet TCRdb's version contains in-frame clones alone and is incomplete. The sample consists of about 60,000 clones, roughly 83% of them appearing once. Input material: peripheral blood. The receptors derive from a man aged 55-75 years with COVID-19, enrolled during active disease.

In nucleotides, the CDR3 is TGTGCCAGCAGTTACGGGACAGGGGGCTACTCACCCCTCCACTTT. This translates into CASSYGTGGYSPLHF. The J gene is TRBJ1-6, the V gene TRBV6-5; 12 nucleotides agree with TRBD1. The CDR3 spans 15 residues. The J segment lost 10 bases and the V segment lost 2 bases, leaving 3 bases of the junction unmatched. Per germline, CDR1 MNHEY and CDR2 SVGAGI.

The J gene is TRBJ2-7, the V gene TRBV11-2; D might be TRBD2 (6 bases). V lost 0 bases and J 3 bases, leaving 18 bases between the germline ends. This CDR3 has 17 amino acids. CDR1 and CDR2 (germline): SGHAT, FQNNGV. The CDR3 DNA follows: TGTGCCAGCAGCTTAGAGGGTACGGGAGTCCCCCTCTACGAGCAGTACTTC. Its protein is CASSLEGTGVPLYEQYF. Full variable domain (outside the CDR3, taken from reference TRBV11-2 and TRBJ2-7): EAGVAQSPRYKIIEKRQSVAFWCNPISGHATLYWYQQILGQGPKLLIQFQNNGVVDDSQLPKDRFSAERLKGVDSTLKIQPAKLEDSAVYLCASSLEGTGVPLYEQYFGPGTRLTVT.

The chain has TRBV9 and TRBJ2-1; 12 nucleotides match TRBD2. The CDR3 loop spans 15 amino acids. The V gene end was trimmed by 0 bases and the J gene end by 10 bases; junction bases not matched to a gene: 5. The germline gives CDR1 SGDLS, CDR2 YYNGEE. In DNA form, the CDR3 reads TGTGCCAGCAGCGTAGACCCCGGACTAGCGGGAGAGCAGTTCTTC. Translation: CASSVDPGLAGEQFF.

V is TRBV18 and J is TRBJ2-7, with 10 bases fitting TRBD2. CDR3 size: 16 residues. The germline V gene has CDR1 KGHSH and CDR2 LQKENI. V was clipped by 0 bases and J by 5 bases; unmatched bases: 7. DNA of the CDR3: TGTGCCAGCTCACCACCCTTGGCTAGCGGGAGTCACGAGCAGTACTTC. Protein product: CASSPPLASGSHEQYF. The whole variable domain, remainder taken from reference TRBV18 and TRBJ2-7, is NAGVMQNPRHLVRRRGQEARLRCSPMKGHSHVYWYRQLPEEGLKFMVYLQKENIIDESGMPKERFSAEFPKEGPSILRIQQVVRGDSAAYFCASSPPLASGSHEQYFGPGTRLTVT.

The rearrangement uses TRBV7-9 and TRBJ1-6; 11 bases align to TRBD1. CDR3 length: 13 amino acids. Trimming cost V 6 bases and J 15 bases; bases outside gene matches: 7. CDR1 is SEHNR and CDR2 is FQNEAQ in the germline V gene (reference sequence). The CDR3 protein is CASSSLGTGGLHF. Here the CDR3 DNA reads TGTGCCAGCAGTTCTCTCGGGACAGGGGGCCTCCACTTT.

V and J are TRBV5-1 and TRBJ2-7; D is possibly TRBD1 (5 bases). The CDR3 runs 17 residues. V lost 0 bases and J 0 bases, leaving 16 bases between the germline ends. Germline V CDR1 and CDR2: SGHRS, YFSETQ. The CDR3 sequence: CASSLASSTDSSYEQYF. Written as DNA, the CDR3 is TGCGCCAGCAGCTTGGCCAGCTCGACAGATAGCTCCTACGAGCAGTACTTC. The whole variable domain, remainder taken from reference TRBV5-1 and TRBJ2-7, is KAGVTQTPRYLIKTRGQQVTLSCSPISGHRSVSWYQQTPGQGLQFLFEYFSETQRNKGNFPGRFSGRQFSNSRSEMNVSTLELGDSALYLCASSLASSTDSSYEQYFGPGTRLTVT.

The CDR3 bases are TGTGCCAGCACCAGGGACAGCGGCGGCTATGGCTACACCTTC. This translates into CASTRDSGGYGYTF. This chain joins TRBV6-5 and TRBJ1-2, with 7 nucleotides matching TRBD1. In germline, CDR1 is MNHEY, CDR2 SVGAGI. This CDR3 region has 14 residues. The trim removed 7 bases at V and 4 bases at J, leaving 9 bases unmatched.

The table lists this clone with a few counts. This chain uses TRBV27 with TRBJ1-1, with D perhaps TRBD1 (5 bases). Per germline, CDR1 MNHEY and CDR2 SMNVEV (reference sequence). The CDR3 covers 12 residues. The ends were cut back, 4 bases at V and 8 bases at J, with 11 bases in the middle. CDR3 sequence (DNA): TGTGCCAGCAGTTCAAAGCGGGGGGAAGCTTTCTTT. This translates into CASSSKRGEAFF.

The chain employs TRBV11-3 and TRBJ2-3; 7 nucleotides match TRBD1. The CDR3 sequence is 16 residues long. J gave up 0 bases and V 1 base, and 4 bases lay outside the gene matches. CDR1 and CDR2 from the germline V gene are SGHNT and YENEEA. The CDR3 loop is CASSLGRQGSTDTQYF. The CDR3 DNA reads TGTGCCAGCAGCTTAGGCCGACAGGGCAGCACAGATACGCAGTATTTT. Full variable domain (outside the CDR3, taken from reference TRBV11-3 and TRBJ2-3): EAGVVQSPRYKIIEKKQPVAFWCNPISGHNTLYWYLQNLGQGPELLIRYENEEAVDDSQLPKDRFSAERLKGVDSTLKIQPAELGDSAVYLCASSLGRQGSTDTQYFGPGTRLTVL.

The chain has TRBV7-9 and TRBJ1-5; possibly TRBD1 for D (6 bases). From germline, CDR1 is SEHNR and CDR2 FQNEAQ (reference sequence). The germline V and J ends were trimmed by 5 bases and 4 bases, with 6 bases remaining between them. The CDR3 loop spans 12 amino acids. The CDR3 reads CASSTGNQPQHF. As DNA, the CDR3 is TGTGCCAGCAGCACAGGGAATCAGCCCCAGCATTTT.

The chain links TRBV4-2 to TRBJ2-7; 12 positions agree with TRBD1. Germline CDR1 LGHNA, CDR2 YNFKEQ. Germline trimming cut 7 bases from V and 3 bases from J; bases unmatched to any gene: 19. This CDR3 contains 19 residues. The DNA of the CDR3 is TGTGCCAGCACCTCCCAACCTCTCCGGGGACAGGGGGCATTCTACGAGCAGTACTTC. It encodes CASTSQPLRGQGAFYEQYF.

V gene TRBV11-2 combines with J gene TRBJ2-1, with 13 nucleotides matching TRBD2. The CDR3 covers 16 residues. The junction had 4 bases not matched to a gene; V was cut back by 2 bases and J by 6 bases. CDR1 and CDR2 from the germline V gene are SGHAT and FQNNGV. The CDR3 protein is CASSLTSGGAFNEQFF. CDR3 in DNA: TGTGCCAGCAGCTTAACTAGCGGGGGGGCCTTCAATGAGCAGTTCTTC. Based on the CDR3 plus reference TRBV11-2 and TRBJ2-1, the full variable domain is EAGVAQSPRYKIIEKRQSVAFWCNPISGHATLYWYQQILGQGPKLLIQFQNNGVVDDSQLPKDRFSAERLKGVDSTLKIQPAKLEDSAVYLCASSLTSGGAFNEQFFGPGTRLTVL.

The CDR3 protein is CASSPAGRGENYGYTF. The CDR3 DNA follows: TGTGCCAGCAGCCCCGCCGGTCGGGGTGAGAACTATGGCTACACCTTC. The chain recombines TRBV5-4 with TRBJ1-2; D not certain. V lost 4 bases and J lost 2, with 18 bases in between. Looked up from germline, CDR1 is SGHNT and CDR2 is YYREEE (reference sequence). CDR3 size: 16 residues. The entire variable domain, with the rest obtained from reference TRBV5-4 and TRBJ1-2, is as follows: ETGVTQSPTHLIKTRGQQVTLRCSSQSGHNTVSWYQQALGQGPQFIFQYYREEENGRGNFPPRFSGLQFPNYSSELNVNALELDDSALYLCASSPAGRGENYGYTFGSGTRLTVV.

The rearrangement joins TRBV5-6 to TRBJ2-5; D gene ambiguous. With 4 bases removed from V and 4 bases from J, the gap between germline ends came to 14 bases. Per germline, CDR1 SGHDT and CDR2 YYEEEE. The CDR3 covers 14 residues. DNA of the CDR3: TGTGCCAGCAGCGCTAGGAGTGTGGGAGAGACCCAGTACTTC. Amino acids: CASSARSVGETQYF.

The chain links TRBV5-1 to TRBJ2-5, with D perhaps matching TRBD2 (6 bases). V lost 5 bases, J lost 5 bases, and 13 bases lay in between. CDR3 length: 13 amino acids. CDR1 and CDR2 from the germline V gene are SGHRS and YFSETQ. CDR3 coding DNA: TGCGCCAGCAGTTCGGGGACTCGGGAGACCCAGTACTTC. Encoded protein: CASSSGTRETQYF.

The chain is built from TRBV30 and TRBJ2-2, with D possibly being TRBD2 (5 bases). This CDR3 region has 14 residues. The germline CDR1 and CDR2 sequences are GTSNPN and SVGIG (reference sequence). With 2 bases removed from V and 8 bases from J, the gap between germline ends came to 15 bases. The CDR3: CAWSPPFGRGELFF. As DNA, the CDR3 is TGTGCCTGGAGTCCCCCTTTTGGGAGAGGGGAGCTGTTTTTT.

This clone was detected only a few times. The chain links TRBV7-2 to TRBJ1-1; D remains unclear. This CDR3 is built from 14 residues. Germline lookup yields CDR1 SGHTA and CDR2 FQGNSA. Trimming shortened V by 5 bases and J by 10 bases, and 20 bases separated the two germline ends. CDR3 DNA sequence: TGTGCCAGCAGCGCGACTCGTTTGGGGAGTTTAGCTTTCTTT. Residues: CASSATRLGSLAFF.

The chain combines TRBV3-1 (or the pseudogene TRBV3-2) with TRBJ1-5; TRBD1 might be the D (5 bases). The germline CDR1 and CDR2 sequences are LGHDT and YNNKEL (reference sequence). The V end was cut by 1 base, the J end by 8 bases, with 18 bases between. CDR3 length equals 16 residues. The CDR3 reads CASSQGWRGEGEPQHF. The CDR3 nucleotides are TGTGCCAGCAGCCAAGGCTGGAGGGGAGAAGGTGAGCCCCAGCATTTT.

V gene TRBV5-1 combines with J gene TRBJ2-1; TRBD2 agrees at 7 bases. J gave up 15 bases and V 3 bases, and 9 bases lay outside the gene matches. The CDR3 is 12 residues long. Per the germline V gene, CDR1 is SGHRS and CDR2 is YFSETQ. CDR3 in DNA: TGCGCCAGCAGCTGGTCGGGCGGGAGTCGGTTCTTC. It translates to CASSWSGGSRFF.

The V and J genes are TRBV5-1 and TRBJ2-2, with 8 nucleotides matching TRBD2. Germline V lookup: CDR1 SGHRS, CDR2 YFSETQ. The CDR3 length is 16 residues. The ends lost 0 bases at V and 4 bases at J; junction bases unmatched: 5. CDR3 protein: CASSLAGGTSTGELFF. Written as DNA, the CDR3 is TGCGCCAGCAGCTTGGCCGGGGGGACTAGCACCGGGGAGCTGTTTTTT.

This sequence joins TRBV18 and TRBJ1-1; D is possibly TRBD1 (5 bases). Trimming pared 1 base from V and 2 bases from J, leaving 11 bases between. The germline CDR1 and CDR2 sequences are KGHSH and LQKENI. The CDR3 totals 15 residues. The CDR3 nucleotides are TGTGCCAGCTCACCACTTGGACACGAAAACACTGAAGCTTTCTTT. Amino acids: CASSPLGHENTEAFF. The full variable domain, in which reference TRBV18 and TRBJ1-1 provide the parts outside the CDR3, is NAGVMQNPRHLVRRRGQEARLRCSPMKGHSHVYWYRQLPEEGLKFMVYLQKENIIDESGMPKERFSAEFPKEGPSILRIQQVVRGDSAAYFCASSPLGHENTEAFFGQGTRLTVV.

The chain carries TRBV10-1 and TRBJ1-4; D might be TRBD1 (6 bases). V was shortened by 3 bases and J by 11 bases, with 13 bases between the two germline ends. The CDR3 sequence is 13 residues long. CDR1 and CDR2 (germline): WNHNN, SYGVQD (reference sequence). The CDR3 bases are TGCGCCAGCAGTGACAGGGGCGATGGGAAACTGTTTTTT. It yields the protein CASSDRGDGKLFF.